The rows below give T cell receptor beta chains drawn from one sample of a study of blood T cell repertoires in COVID-19. Sequencing was performed with immunoSEQ multiplex PCR; in TCRdb, only in-frame clones are kept and a portion is missing. The repertoire holds 98,000 or so clones, with 85% to 90% as singletons. The specimen was peripheral blood. The receptors shown here come from a man aged 45-65 years with acute or convalescent COVID-19. Each CDR3 is given with its conserved first and last residue. D genes are given only for firm matches. Clone size is not always given. Where it is, it says once, few, many or a class for expanded clones.

V,J,size,D,CDR3,DNA
TRBV11-2,TRBJ2-3,.,.,CASSPNAGAAQYF,TGTGCCAGCAGCCCCAACGCAGGGGCGGCGCAGTATTTT
TRBV2,TRBJ2-1,.,.,CASSSWSSYNEQFF,TGTGCCAGCAGTTCCTGGAGCTCCTACAATGAGCAGTTCTTC
TRBV5-6,TRBJ2-3,few,TRBD2,CASSLETSGRGPPTDTQYF,TGTGCCAGCAGCTTGGAGACTAGCGGGAGGGGGCCGCCTACAGATACGCAGTATTTT
TRBV29-1,TRBJ2-3,.,.,CSVGNLRGDTQYF,TGCAGCGTTGGAAACCTCAGGGGAGATACGCAGTATTTT
TRBV10-2,TRBJ2-2,once,TRBD2,CASSDSLAGVANEDTGELFF,TGCGCCAGCAGTGACAGTCTAGCGGGAGTGGCCAACGAGGACACCGGGGAGCTGTTTTTT
TRBV7-9,TRBJ2-1,.,TRBD2,CASSFGLAGNNEQFF,TGTGCCAGCAGCTTCGGACTAGCGGGGAACAATGAGCAGTTCTTC
TRBV30,TRBJ2-5,.,TRBD1,CAGQGAAKETQYF,TGTGCCGGACAGGGGGCAGCAAAAGAGACCCAGTACTTC
TRBV28,TRBJ2-7,.,TRBD2,CASSLGTSGTYEQYF,TGTGCCAGCAGTTTGGGGACTAGCGGGACCTACGAGCAGTACTTC
TRBV11-1,TRBJ1-6,.,.,CASSLGAGTPLHF,TGTGCCAGCAGCTTAGGGGCGGGGACACCCCTCCACTTT
TRBV7-2,TRBJ1-2,.,TRBD1,CASSLTGQGMNYGYTF,TGTGCCAGCAGCTTAACGGGACAGGGAATGAACTATGGCTACACCTTC
TRBV20-1,TRBJ2-7,.,.,CSASTGEQYF,TGCAGTGCGAGCACGGGGGAGCAGTACTTC
TRBV5-4,TRBJ2-1,.,TRBD1,CASSLVTGDYNEQFF,TGTGCCAGCAGCTTGGTAACAGGGGATTACAATGAGCAGTTCTTC
TRBV6-1,TRBJ2-3,.,.,CASSARGDRRRSFTDTQYF,TGTGCCAGCAGTGCTCGGGGGGACAGGCGAAGATCTTTCACAGATACGCAGTATTTT